These 29 T cell receptor beta chains came from one sample sequenced in a study of T cells in Graves' hyperthyroidism and ophthalmopathy. RNA transcripts provided the source from which TCR beta CDR3 regions were amplified. RT-PCR in the first round (using the HTBI primer set) targeted the TCR CDR3. MiXCR, applied by TCRdb to the multiplex PCR reads, yields one record per CDR3 protein. The sample lists around 260,000 distinct CDR3 sequences, 25% to 30% occurring once. Sample: blood. Every receptor here comes from a man aged 40-55 years with Graves' hyperthyroidism that later progressed to Graves' ophthalmopathy.

In this sample, this clonotype turned up many times. This chain joins TRBV12-3 or TRBV12-4 and TRBJ1-2; a weak D match, TRBD1 (5 bases). This CDR3 has 15 amino acids. V lost 3 bases, J lost 0 bases, and 11 bases lay in between. The CDR3 protein is CASSFRYRTNYGYTF. DNA of the CDR3: TGTGCCAGCAGTTTTAGGTACAGGACTAACTATGGCTACACCTTC.

This clonotype was counted many times. CDR3 DNA sequence: TGTGCCAGCAGCAGACCTAGCGAACCCTCCTACGAGCAGTACTTC. As protein: CASSRPSEPSYEQYF. The V and J genes are TRBV6-1 and TRBJ2-7; D is perhaps TRBD2 (6 bases). Trimming pared 6 bases from V and 0 bases from J, leaving 15 bases between. From germline, CDR1 is MNHNS and CDR2 SASEGT. This CDR3 comprises 15 residues.

This clonotype was seen at least ten times. The chain employs TRBV6-1 and TRBJ2-7; 7 bases agree with TRBD1. Trimming removed 6 bases from V and 4 bases from J; junction bases left unmatched: 9. This CDR3 is 14 amino acids long. The V gene's germline CDR1 is MNHNS and CDR2 SASEGT. This CDR3 reads CASRTGYATYEQYF. DNA for the CDR3: TGTGCCAGCAGGACAGGGTATGCGACTTACGAGCAGTACTTC.

There are a few counts of this clonotype. The rearrangement joins TRBV28 to TRBJ2-2; D is unclear. V was pared by 9 bases and J by 4 bases, with 6 bases between. CDR3 length: 11 residues. Germline V gene lookup returns CDR1 MDHEN and CDR2 SYDVKM. The CDR3 DNA reads as TGTGCCAGGGACGGCACCGGGGAGCTGTTTTTT. Translating it yields CARDGTGELFF.

This clonotype was seen ten or more times. This chain joins TRBV28 and TRBJ2-7; weak D call: TRBD1 (5 bases). Trimming left V 2 bases short and J 6 bases short, with 14 bases between. This CDR3 is built from 14 residues. CDR1 is MDHEN, CDR2 SYDVKM, per germline. In nucleotides, the CDR3 is TGTGCCAGCAGTTTAAGCCGTGGGGCAGTCGAGCAGTACTTC. Translating gives CASSLSRGAVEQYF.

V and J are TRBV6-2 or TRBV6-3 and TRBJ1-5, with a weak D call TRBD1 (5 bases). Trimming removed 2 bases at V and 2 bases at J, with 19 bases between. Germline V gives CDR1 MNHEY, CDR2 SVGEGT. The CDR3 runs 18 residues. The DNA for the CDR3 is TGTGCCAGCAGTTACGTTACGTCCAGGGACGGAGGCAATCAGCCCCAGCATTTT. The encoded protein is CASSYVTSRDGGNQPQHF.

The CDR3 nucleotides read TGCAGTGCTCCAGGACAGGGGAACACTGAAGCTTTCTTT. Translating gives CSAPGQGNTEAFF. The rearrangement links TRBV20-1 to TRBJ1-1; 8 bases are a match to TRBD1. The CDR3 has 13 residues. From germline, CDR1 is DFQATT and CDR2 SNEGSKA (reference sequence). V lost 5 bases, J lost 1 base, and 3 bases stayed unmatched.

This clonotype was observed many times. This chain joins TRBV4-2 and TRBJ1-2; TRBD1 might be the D (5 bases). CDR3 size: 16 residues. V was clipped by 0 bases and J by 1 base, with 12 bases between them. Germline V gene data show CDR1 as LGHNA and CDR2 as YNFKEQ. The CDR3 DNA follows: TGTGCCAGCAGCCAAGAGGCCGTAAGGGGTAACTATGGCTACACCTTC. Translated: CASSQEAVRGNYGYTF.

This clonotype was counted a few times. The chain employs TRBV20-1 and TRBJ1-1; D is ambiguous. This CDR3 spans 13 amino acids. Germline CDR1 and CDR2: DFQATT and SNEGSKA (reference sequence). The V and J ends lost 3 bases and 2 bases respectively, with 10 bases between them. CDR3 protein: CSASTKVNTEAFF. CDR3 sequence (DNA): TGCAGTGCTAGTACTAAGGTCAACACTGAAGCTTTCTTT.

V is TRBV7-9 and J is TRBJ2-2; D uncertain. The CDR3 is 14 residues long. Trimming removed 1 base from V and 6 bases from J, with 9 bases in between. CDR1 and CDR2 (germline): SEHNR, FQNEAQ (reference sequence). In DNA form, the CDR3 reads TGTGCCAGCAGCTTAGAAGGTTGGGCCGGGGAGCTGTTTTTT. Translated, it gives CASSLEGWAGELFF.

This clonotype was picked up many times. The CDR3, as DNA: TGTGCCAGTAGTCTCCCCCCCCCCTATGGCTACACCTTC. Protein: CASSLPPPYGYTF. The chain combines TRBV19 with TRBJ1-2; D remains ambiguous. The CDR3 consists of 13 residues. From germline, CDR1 is LNHDA and CDR2 SQIVND (reference sequence). V lost 5 bases and J lost 4, with 11 bases in between.

This rearrangement joins TRBV7-8 to TRBJ1-2; D might be TRBD1 (6 bases). The germline gives CDR1 SGHVS, CDR2 FQNEAQ. The CDR3 spans 18 residues. Trimming took 0 bases from V and 4 from J, leaving 21 bases between them. CDR3 loop: CASSLALGTANRAYGYTF. The CDR3 DNA is TGTGCCAGCAGCTTAGCGCTTGGGACTGCCAACAGGGCCTATGGCTACACCTTC.

In its sample, this clonotype was seen many times. The chain carries TRBV7-9 and TRBJ2-2; D possibly corresponds to TRBD1 (5 bases). V gave up 3 bases and J gave up 1 base, with 9 bases separating them. The CDR3 contains 15 residues. Germline V lookup: CDR1 SEHNR, CDR2 FQNEAQ (reference sequence). CDR3 amino acids: CASSFFDRNTGELFF. The CDR3, as DNA: TGTGCCAGCAGCTTTTTTGACAGGAACACCGGGGAGCTGTTTTTT. Full variable domain (outside the CDR3, taken from reference TRBV7-9 and TRBJ2-2): DTGVSQNPRHKITKRGQNVTFRCDPISEHNRLYWYRQTLGQGPEFLTYFQNEAQLEKSRLLSDRFSAERPKGSFSTLEIQRTEQGDSAMYLCASSFFDRNTGELFFGEGSRLTVL.

The chain uses TRBV25-1 and TRBJ2-5; D gene uncertain. This CDR3 is built from 13 residues. With 4 bases removed from V and 4 bases from J, the gap between germline ends came to 10 bases. Germline CDR1 reads MGHDK; CDR2 reads SYGVNS. CDR3 protein: CASSGVGGETQYF. The CDR3 DNA sequence: TGTGCCAGCAGTGGCGTTGGCGGAGAGACCCAGTACTTC.

This clonotype was seen at least ten times. This chain connects TRBV12-3 or TRBV12-4 to TRBJ1-1, with 7 bases that match TRBD1. The V and J ends lost 1 base and 4 bases, in that order; junction bases with no gene match: 6. The CDR3 spans 15 residues. The DNA of the CDR3 is TGTGCCAGCAGTTTAGAGTCGTACAGGGGCACTGAAGCTTTCTTT. This encodes CASSLESYRGTEAFF.

The CDR3 here is CASRLGQGGGYTF. CDR3 DNA sequence: TGTGCCAGCAGGCTCGGACAGGGCGGAGGCTACACCTTC. The chain links TRBV6-2 or TRBV6-3 to TRBJ1-2, with 8 bases that match TRBD1. The CDR3 has 13 residues. Germline V CDR1 and CDR2: MNHEY, SVGEGT. V gave up 6 bases and J gave up 8 bases; unmatched junction bases: 8.

The chain links TRBV4-1 to TRBJ2-2; D uncertain. This CDR3 is built from 13 residues. V shed 2 bases and J shed 1 base, with 2 bases lying between them. In germline, CDR1 is MGHRA, CDR2 YSYEKL. The CDR3 nucleotides are TGCGCCAGCAGCCAATGGAACACCGGGGAGCTGTTTTTT. Translation: CASSQWNTGELFF.

This clonotype occurred many times. The V call is TRBV19, the J call TRBJ2-5, with TRBD1 identical over 7 bases. CDR1 LNHDA and CDR2 SQIVND come from the germline V gene (reference sequence). This CDR3 has 16 residues. Unmatched junction bases numbered 9, after V lost 3 bases and J lost 2 bases. This CDR3 is CASSMAGQVIQETQYF. For the CDR3, the DNA is TGTGCCAGTAGTATGGCCGGACAGGTTATTCAAGAGACCCAGTACTTC.

This clonotype appeared many times. The CDR3, as DNA: TGTGCCAGCAGCCACGGAGATCAGCCCCAGCATTTT. It encodes CASSHGDQPQHF. The chain has TRBV3-1 and TRBJ1-5; the D is unclear. The germline gives CDR1 LGHDT, CDR2 YNNKEL (reference sequence). This CDR3 comprises 12 residues. Trimming took 3 bases from V and 5 from J, leaving 5 bases between them.

The V call is TRBV20-1, the J call TRBJ1-1, with D perhaps matching TRBD1 (5 bases). The CDR3 sequence is 13 residues long. Germline CDR1 reads DFQATT; CDR2 reads SNEGSKA (reference sequence). V shed 0 bases and J shed 4 bases, with 9 bases lying between them. The DNA of the CDR3 is TGCAGTGCTAGAGATACGGGGGTCACTGAAGCTTTCTTT. Encoded protein: CSARDTGVTEAFF.

This clonotype was recorded at least ten times. The chain uses TRBV19 and TRBJ1-5; D ambiguous. The CDR3 loop spans 15 amino acids. The V end was cut by 8 bases, the J end by 0 bases, with 14 bases between. Looked up from germline, CDR1 is LNHDA and CDR2 is SQIVND (reference sequence). This CDR3 reads CASERSGPSNQPQHF. Here the CDR3 DNA reads TGTGCCAGTGAGCGGTCCGGGCCTAGCAATCAGCCCCAGCATTTT.

The V call is TRBV6-4, the J call TRBJ1-1; TRBD1 matches 11 bases. The trim removed 6 bases at V and 5 bases at J, leaving 11 bases unmatched. Germline V lookup: CDR1 MRHNA, CDR2 SNTAGT. The CDR3 length is 16 residues. The CDR3: CASSQTADRGRTEAFF. Here the CDR3 DNA reads TGTGCCAGCAGCCAGACCGCGGACAGGGGGCGGACTGAAGCTTTCTTT.

This clonotype has at least ten counts. A read error is possible here, since a much larger clone lies one base away. V usage is TRBV20-1 and J usage is TRBJ2-5; tentative D call: TRBD2 (5 bases). This CDR3 region has 13 residues. The germline gives CDR1 DFQATT, CDR2 SNEGSKA (reference sequence). The CDR3 here is CSAMDGNQEAQYF. CDR3 in DNA: TGCAGTGCTATGGACGGGAACCAAGAGGCCCAGTACTTC.

This clonotype came up many times. The V and J genes are TRBV25-1 and TRBJ1-3, with D perhaps TRBD1 (6 bases). CDR1 is MGHDK and CDR2 is SYGVNS in the germline V gene. V gave up 7 bases and J gave up 8 bases, with 12 bases separating them. The CDR3 extends over 12 amino acids. CDR3 loop: CASKQGGDTIYF. The CDR3 bases are TGTGCCAGCAAACAGGGTGGTGACACCATATATTTT.

This clonotype appeared many times. V usage is TRBV19 and J usage is TRBJ2-7; 7 bases are shared with TRBD1. The CDR3 runs to 16 residues. The germline V gene encodes CDR1 LNHDA and CDR2 SQIVND (reference sequence). V was clipped by 7 bases and J by 2 bases; unmatched bases: 14. The CDR3 DNA reads as TGTGCCAGTAACCCCCATCCGGGACAGAAGACCTACGAGCAGTACTTC. Its translation is CASNPHPGQKTYEQYF.

This clonotype was seen once. CDR3 loop: CASSDAQETQYF. CDR3 in DNA: TGCGCCAGCAGTGATGCCCAGGAGACCCAGTACTTC. The V gene is TRBV10-1, the J gene TRBJ2-5; D gene unclear. Per germline, CDR1 WNHNN and CDR2 SYGVQD (reference sequence). The CDR3 spans 12 residues. With 3 bases removed from V and 5 bases from J, the gap between germline ends came to 7 bases.

This clonotype occurred many times. V gene TRBV20-1 combines with J gene TRBJ2-7; no definite D call. Looked up from germline, CDR1 is DFQATT and CDR2 is SNEGSKA (reference sequence). The CDR3 loop spans 14 amino acids. Trimming shortened V by 7 bases and J by 2 bases, and 18 bases separated the two germline ends. The CDR3 loop reads CSGAKTRITYEQYF. The DNA of the CDR3 is TGCAGTGGGGCGAAGACGCGAATCACCTACGAGCAGTACTTC.

This clonotype was found many times. V usage is TRBV19 and J usage is TRBJ2-2; 7 bases agree with TRBD1. Unmatched junction bases numbered 9, after V lost 4 bases and J lost 4 bases. The CDR3 extends over 16 amino acids. Per the germline V gene, CDR1 is LNHDA and CDR2 is SQIVND (reference sequence). DNA of the CDR3: TGTGCCAGTAGTACTGAACCGGGACAGACCACCGGGGAGCTGTTTTTT. It translates to CASSTEPGQTTGELFF.

V gene TRBV10-3 combines with J gene TRBJ1-5; weak D call: TRBD1 (5 bases). In germline, CDR1 is ENHRY, CDR2 SYGVKD. V lost 1 base and J lost 1, with 8 bases in between. This CDR3 region has 15 residues. CDR3 bases: TGTGCCATCAGTGAGTTCGGGGGGAGCAATCAGCCCCAGCATTTT. Its protein is CAISEFGGSNQPQHF.